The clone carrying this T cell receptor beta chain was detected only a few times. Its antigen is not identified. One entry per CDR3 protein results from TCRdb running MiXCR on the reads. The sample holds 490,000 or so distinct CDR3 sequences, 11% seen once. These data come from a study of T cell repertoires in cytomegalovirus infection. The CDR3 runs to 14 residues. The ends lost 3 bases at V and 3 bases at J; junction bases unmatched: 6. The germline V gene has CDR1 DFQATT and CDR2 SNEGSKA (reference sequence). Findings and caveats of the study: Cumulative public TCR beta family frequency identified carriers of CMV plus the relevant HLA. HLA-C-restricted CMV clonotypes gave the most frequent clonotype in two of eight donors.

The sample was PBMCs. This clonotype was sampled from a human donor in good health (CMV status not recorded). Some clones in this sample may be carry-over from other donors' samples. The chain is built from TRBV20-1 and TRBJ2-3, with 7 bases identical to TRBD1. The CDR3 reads CSASSPGGTDTQYF. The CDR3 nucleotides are TGCAGTGCTAGCTCCCCAGGGGGTACAGATACGCAGTATTTT.